This is a list of T cell receptor beta chains from one sample in a study of T cell responses to AZD1222 COVID-19 vaccine. Using immunoSEQ multiplex PCR, the repertoire was profiled, and TCRdb retains in-frame clones only, with some absent. The sample shows around 110,000 clones, about 90% of them seen only once. The specimen was peripheral blood, collected on day 0 of AZD1222 vaccination. The receptors here all came from an adult in good health. Both conserved end residues are part of each CDR3. D genes are given only for firm matches. Not every row has a clone size; where given, it reads once, few, many or a size class.

j_call	clone_size	v_call	d_call	cdr3_aa	cdr3_nt
TRBJ2-1	-	TRBV10-3	TRBD1	CAIRGGPEQFF	TGTGCCATCAGAGGGGGCCCTGAGCAGTTCTTC
TRBJ2-7	-	TRBV11-3	TRBD1	CASSLEKGTGTYEQYF	TGTGCCAGCAGCTTAGAGAAAGGGACAGGGACCTACGAGCAGTACTTC
TRBJ1-2	-	TRBV12-3/TRBV12-4	-	CASRAYGYTF	TGTGCCAGCAGGGCCTATGGCTACACCTTC
TRBJ1-6	-	TRBV19	-	CASSISADSPNSPLHF	TGTGCCAGTAGTATTTCGGCAGATAGCCCAAATTCACCCCTCCACTTT
TRBJ1-2	-	TRBV6-5	TRBD1	CASRPGGAAYGYTF	TGTGCCAGCAGGCCAGGGGGCGCAGCCTATGGCTACACCTTC
TRBJ2-7	few	TRBV7-9	-	CASSTNTYEQYF	TGTGCCAGCAGCACTAACACCTACGAGCAGTACTTC
TRBJ2-7	-	TRBV5-8	-	CASDRFDLEQYF	TGTGCCAGCGACCGTTTTGATCTGGAGCAGTACTTC
TRBJ1-3	-	TRBV5-1	-	CASSLDEGRSGNTIYF	TGCGCCAGCAGCTTGGATGAGGGGCGCTCTGGAAACACCATATATTTT
TRBJ1-4	-	TRBV5-4	-	CASSSWTDEKLFF	TGTGCCAGCAGCTCATGGACGGATGAAAAACTGTTTTTT
TRBJ1-5	-	TRBV2	-	CASSGTEYSNQPQHF	TGTGCCAGCAGTGGGACAGAGTATAGCAATCAGCCCCAGCATTTT
TRBJ1-5	-	TRBV13	TRBD1	CASSLGTGQYSNQPQHF	TGTGCCAGCAGCTTAGGCACGGGACAGTATAGCAATCAGCCCCAGCATTTT
TRBJ1-2	few	TRBV2	TRBD1	CASGQGRYGYTF	TGTGCCAGCGGACAGGGCCGCTATGGCTACACCTTC
TRBJ2-7	few	TRBV3-1/TRBV3-2	TRBD2	CASSHTGTSPYEQYF	TGTGCCAGCAGCCATACCGGGACTAGTCCCTACGAGCAGTACTTC
TRBJ2-7	-	TRBV4-2	TRBD2	CASSQAAGLAGGNEQYF	TGTGCCAGCAGCCAAGCGGCGGGACTAGCGGGAGGCAACGAGCAGTACTTC
TRBJ2-7	-	TRBV28	-	CASRRSGRAYEQYF	TGTGCCAGCAGGAGATCGGGCAGGGCCTACGAGCAGTACTTC
TRBJ2-7	-	TRBV29-1	-	CSVRDLPYEQYF	TGCAGCGTTCGGGACCTGCCCTACGAGCAGTACTTC
TRBJ1-2	once	TRBV28	-	CASSLTQGTYGYTF	TGTGCCAGCAGTTTAACGCAGGGGACCTATGGCTACACCTTC
TRBJ1-2	-	TRBV2	-	CAGNKGLSAGYTF	TGTGCCGGTAACAAGGGTCTCTCCGCGGGCTACACCTTC
TRBJ2-7	once	TRBV24-1	TRBD2	CATMAGEYDEQYF	TGTGCCACCATGGCGGGGGAGTACGACGAGCAGTACTTC
TRBJ1-5	-	TRBV18	-	CASSPEGNQPQHF	TGTGCCAGCTCACCGGAGGGCAATCAGCCCCAGCATTTT
TRBJ1-2	-	TRBV27	-	CASSPLPTGTPNYGYTF	TGTGCCAGCAGTCCACTCCCCACCGGGACACCGAACTATGGCTACACCTTC
TRBJ1-2	few	TRBV30	TRBD1	CAWKTGEGYTF	TGTGCCTGGAAGACAGGGGAGGGCTACACCTTC
TRBJ2-7	-	TRBV4-1	-	CASSATQGERHF	TGCGCCAGCAGCGCGACTCAAGGGGAAAGGCACTTC
TRBJ2-1	-	TRBV28	-	CASSLLYYNEQFF	TGTGCCAGCAGTTTACTTTACTACAATGAGCAGTTCTTC
TRBJ2-5	-	TRBV30	-	CAWSMGGSQETQYF	TGTGCCTGGTCCATGGGCGGAAGCCAAGAGACCCAGTACTTC
TRBJ1-3	-	TRBV2	-	CATNRGNTIYF	TGTGCCACTAACAGGGGAAACACCATATATTTT
TRBJ2-6	-	TRBV27	-	CASSSTLSGANVLTF	TGTGCCAGCAGTTCAACCCTATCTGGGGCCAACGTCCTGACTTTC
TRBJ1-4	-	TRBV28	-	CATKGAGEKLFF	TGTGCAACAAAAGGCGCAGGTGAAAAACTGTTTTTT
TRBJ1-4	-	TRBV29-1	TRBD1	CSVARQGGEKLFF	TGCAGCGTTGCGCGACAGGGCGGTGAAAAACTGTTTTTT
TRBJ1-5	-	TRBV3-1/TRBV3-2	TRBD1	CASSQEGQANQPQHF	TGTGCCAGCAGCCAAGAAGGACAGGCGAATCAGCCCCAGCATTTT
TRBJ2-2	-	TRBV15	-	CATSRDPPLTAGELFF	TGTGCCACCAGCAGAGATCCCCCTCTGACTGCCGGGGAGCTGTTTTTT
TRBJ2-7	-	TRBV5-1	-	CASGQWTDSYEQYF	TGCGCCAGCGGCCAATGGACAGACTCCTACGAGCAGTACTTC
TRBJ1-6	-	TRBV30	-	CAWIAEEGFNSPLHF	TGTGCCTGGATCGCGGAGGAGGGCTTTAATTCACCCCTCCACTTT
TRBJ2-5	-	TRBV5-8	TRBD1	CASSLTGAQETQYF	TGTGCCAGCAGCTTGACAGGGGCCCAAGAGACTCAGTACTTC
TRBJ1-5	-	TRBV19	-	CASSITHSNQPQHF	TGTGCCAGTAGTATAACCCATAGCAATCAGCCCCAGCATTTT
TRBJ1-1	-	TRBV28	-	CASSLGVKTDTEAFF	TGTGCCAGCAGTTTAGGGGTCAAAACGGACACTGAAGCTTTCTTT
TRBJ1-2	once	TRBV5-6	-	CASSLGLGYNGYTF	TGTGCCAGCAGCTTAGGGTTGGGGTATAATGGCTACACCTTC
TRBJ1-1	-	TRBV14	TRBD1	CASSPRQGGNTEAFF	TGTGCCAGCAGCCCTCGACAGGGGGGCAACACTGAAGCTTTCTTT
TRBJ2-7	-	TRBV27	TRBD2	CASSLSASGRKDEQYF	TGTGCCAGCAGTTTATCGGCTAGCGGGAGGAAAGACGAGCAGTACTTC
TRBJ2-3	-	TRBV25-1	TRBD2	CASSEGLAGWDTQYF	TGTGCCAGCAGTGAAGGTCTAGCGGGGTGGGATACGCAGTATTTT
TRBJ2-6	-	TRBV7-3	-	CASSLTGGGANVLTF	TGTGCCAGCAGCCTTACCGGCGGAGGGGCCAACGTCCTGACTTTC
TRBJ1-2	-	TRBV19	-	CASKSVGRGYTF	TGTGCCAGTAAGAGTGTGGGGCGAGGCTACACCTTC
TRBJ2-5	once	TRBV6-5	TRBD2	CASSKTSSETQYF	TGTGCCAGCAGTAAGACTAGCTCGGAGACCCAGTACTTC
TRBJ1-2	-	TRBV12-3/TRBV12-4	-	CASSPGTGRYTF	TGTGCCAGCAGCCCCGGGACCGGTCGCTACACCTTC
TRBJ2-7	-	TRBV5-1	TRBD1	CASSDRGLSYEQYF	TGCGCCAGCAGCGACAGGGGCCTTTCCTACGAGCAGTACTTC
TRBJ2-3	-	TRBV18	-	CASSPGHTRTDTQYF	TGTGCCAGCTCACCCGGGCACACCCGCACAGATACGCAGTATTTT
TRBJ2-3	-	TRBV7-9	-	CASSLIQGHTDTQYF	TGTGCCAGCAGCTTAATTCAGGGGCACACAGATACGCAGTATTTT